Sequencing of this T cell receptor beta chain was carried out in a study of OX40 agonist ivuxolimab in advanced cancers. Study details: Patients in the trial were receiving intravenous ivuxolimab every 2 weeks, at doses of 0.01 to 10 mg/kg. The mean age was about 61 years, ranging from about 20 to 90, with less than 90% of participants male. General study results and limits: CD4+ and CD8+ blood T cells expanded clonally by week 6 at 0.1 to 3.0 mg/kg. Researchers did not establish what antigens the expanded peripheral T cells target.

Turning to this clone: Its matching antigen is unknown.

The data were produced by immunoSEQ multiplex PCR, yet TCRdb's version contains in-frame clones alone and is incomplete. The table has tens of thousands of clones, about 83% seen once; the top ten hold under 3%. Trimming removed 4 bases from V and 4 bases from J, with 16 bases in between. The germline V gene encodes CDR1 SGHNT and CDR2 YYREEE (reference sequence). The CDR3 contains 15 residues. The gene calls are TRBV5-4 and TRBJ2-3, with D maybe TRBD1 (7 bases). Source: CD4+ or CD8+ T cells sorted from blood, taken in a trial of the OX40 agonist ivuxolimab. The clonotype originates from an adult with an advanced solid tumor such as melanoma, head and neck, liver or kidney cancer. For the CDR3, the DNA is TGTGCCAGCAGCCCACGACAGGGAGGTGCAGATACGCAGTATTTT. Residues: CASSPRQGGADTQYF.